The 3 T cell receptor beta chains in this list originate from one sample, sequenced in a study of T cell responses to AZD1222 COVID-19 vaccine. Measured with immunoSEQ multiplex PCR; TCRdb has only the in-frame clones, and not every one. Here the sample spans approximately 100,000 clones, about 90% being singletons. Sequences were derived from peripheral blood, sampled 28 days after the second AZD1222 dose. These receptors all stem from an adult who received the AZD1222 COVID-19 vaccine.

This chain links TRBV4-1 with TRBJ1-6; a weak D match, TRBD1 (6 bases). This CDR3 spans 16 amino acids. The V and J ends lost 0 bases and 9 bases respectively, with 15 bases between them. The germline CDR1 and CDR2 sequences are MGHRA and YSYEKL. As DNA, the CDR3 is TGCGCCAGCAGCCAAGAATTTCCAGGGGAGGGTTCACCCCTCCACTTT. It specifies CASSQEFPGEGSPLHF.

The chain couples TRBV7-6 to TRBJ2-7; TRBD2 agrees at 11 bases. The CDR3 runs to 16 residues. The V gene end was trimmed by 2 bases and the J gene end by 4 bases; junction bases not matched to a gene: 7. Germline V CDR1 and CDR2: SGHVS, FNYEAQ. DNA for the CDR3: TGTGCCAGCAGCTTAACTAGCGGGAGTCTGACTTACGAGCAGTACTTC. Residues: CASSLTSGSLTYEQYF.

The J gene is TRBJ1-1, the V gene TRBV15; D gene uncertain. Germline assignment: CDR1 LNHNV and CDR2 YYDKDF (reference sequence). Trimming removed 0 bases at V and 5 bases at J, with 13 bases between. The CDR3 length is 15 residues. The CDR3 DNA follows: TGTGCCACCAGCAGAGACAGTTACGTCAGGACTGAAGCTTTCTTT. Residues: CATSRDSYVRTEAFF.